Sequencing of this T cell receptor (beta chain) was carried out in a study of shared clonotypes between healthy human individuals. The authors loaded 200 ng DNA, about 30,000 T cell genomes, into sorted-subset replicate PCRs. How the authors handled the data: Without quality scores, immunoSEQ junctional reads could not be filtered like full-length reads. The assay was immunoSEQ multiplex PCR, and TCRdb's table has in-frame clones only and misses some. V and J calls and clone size are as listed in that table; D and trimming were resolved from the DNA. The sample carries 900,000 to 1,200,000 clones, around 78% recorded once. J lost 10 bases, V lost 2 bases, and 10 bases had no gene match. Germline V gives CDR1 SGHRS, CDR2 YFSETQ. This CDR3 spans 15 amino acids.

Sequencing input: memory CD4+ T cells from PBMCs. Noted subset: CD45RA-negative fraction. The chain has TRBV5-1 and TRBJ2-1, with TRBD2 matching 9 bases. The TCR was taken from a man younger than 35 in good health. Some clones in this sample may be carry-over from other donors' samples. CDR3 region: CASSFKGSGRAEQFF. The CDR3 DNA reads TGCGCCAGCAGCTTTAAGGGTAGCGGGAGAGCGGAGCAGTTCTTC.